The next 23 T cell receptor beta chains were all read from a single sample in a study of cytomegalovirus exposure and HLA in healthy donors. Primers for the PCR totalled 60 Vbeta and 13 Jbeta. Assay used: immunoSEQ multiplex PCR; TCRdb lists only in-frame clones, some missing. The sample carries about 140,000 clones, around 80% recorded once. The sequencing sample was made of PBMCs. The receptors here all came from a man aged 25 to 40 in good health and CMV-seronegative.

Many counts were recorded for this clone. CDR3 in amino acids: CASSLSAGGEQYF. CDR3 bases: TGTGCCAGCAGCTTATCTGCGGGAGGAGAGCAGTACTTC. The rearrangement links TRBV7-6 to TRBJ2-7; 8 nucleotides line up with TRBD2. CDR3 length: 13 amino acids. Germline CDR1 reads SGHVS; CDR2 reads FNYEAQ. V lost 2 bases and J lost 7; bases outside the gene matches: 4.

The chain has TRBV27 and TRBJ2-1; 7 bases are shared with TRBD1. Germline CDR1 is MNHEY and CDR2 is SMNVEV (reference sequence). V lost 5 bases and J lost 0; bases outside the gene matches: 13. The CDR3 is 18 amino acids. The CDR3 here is CASSILKRRGLSYNEQFF. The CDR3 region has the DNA TGTGCCAGCAGTATACTTAAAAGAAGGGGGCTCTCCTACAATGAGCAGTTCTTC.

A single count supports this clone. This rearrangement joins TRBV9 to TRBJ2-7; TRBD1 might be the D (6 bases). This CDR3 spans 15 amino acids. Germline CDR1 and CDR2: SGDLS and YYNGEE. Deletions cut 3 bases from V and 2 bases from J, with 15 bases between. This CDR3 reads CASSADSYLTYEQYF. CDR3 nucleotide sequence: TGTGCCAGCAGCGCGGACAGCTACCTCACCTACGAGCAGTACTTC.

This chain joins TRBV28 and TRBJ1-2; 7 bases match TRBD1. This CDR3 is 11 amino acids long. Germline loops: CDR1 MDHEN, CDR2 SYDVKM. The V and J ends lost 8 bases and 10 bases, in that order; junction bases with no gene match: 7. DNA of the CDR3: TGTGCCAGCCGAGACAGGGAGGCCTACACCTTC. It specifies CASRDREAYTF.

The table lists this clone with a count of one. The CDR3 reads CASSIGGRGSQNIQYF. The DNA for the CDR3 is TGTGCCAGTAGTATAGGGGGGAGGGGGTCTCAAAACATTCAGTACTTC. The gene calls are TRBV19 and TRBJ2-4; the D gene is possibly TRBD2 (7 bases). In germline, CDR1 is LNHDA, CDR2 SQIVND (reference sequence). V lost 1 base and J lost 5, with 15 bases in between. The CDR3 contains 16 residues. Combining the CDR3 with reference TRBV19 and TRBJ2-4 gives the whole variable domain DGGITQSPKYLFRKEGQNVTLSCEQNLNHDAMYWYRQDPGQGLRLIYYSQIVNDFQKGDIAEGYSVSREKKESFPLTVTSAQKNPTAFYLCASSIGGRGSQNIQYFGAGTRLSVL.

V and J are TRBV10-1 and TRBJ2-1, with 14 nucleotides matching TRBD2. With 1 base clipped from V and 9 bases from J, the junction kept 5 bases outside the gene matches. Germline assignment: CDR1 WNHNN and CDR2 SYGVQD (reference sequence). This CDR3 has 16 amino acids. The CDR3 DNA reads TGCGCCAGCAGTGAGTTGACTAGCGGGAGGGCCGCTGAGCAGTTCTTC. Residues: CASSELTSGRAAEQFF.

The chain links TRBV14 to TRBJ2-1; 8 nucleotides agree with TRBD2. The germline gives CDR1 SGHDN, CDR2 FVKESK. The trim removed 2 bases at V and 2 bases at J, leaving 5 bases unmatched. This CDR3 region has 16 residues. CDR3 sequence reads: CASSQFGRATYNEQFF. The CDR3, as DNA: TGTGCCAGCAGCCAATTCGGGAGGGCAACCTACAATGAGCAGTTCTTC.

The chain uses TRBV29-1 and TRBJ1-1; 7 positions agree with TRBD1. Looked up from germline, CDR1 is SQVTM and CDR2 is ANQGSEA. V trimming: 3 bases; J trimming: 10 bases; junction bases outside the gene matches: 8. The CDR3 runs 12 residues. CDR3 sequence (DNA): TGCAGCGTTGAGGCTCAGGGGGGAGCAGCTTTCTTT. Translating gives CSVEAQGGAAFF. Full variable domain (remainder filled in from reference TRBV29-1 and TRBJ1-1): SAVISQKPSRDICQRGTSLTIQCQVDSQVTMMFWYRQQPGQSLTLIATANQGSEATYESGFVIDKFPISRPNLTFSTLTVSNMSPEDSSIYLCSVEAQGGAAFFGQGTRLTVV.

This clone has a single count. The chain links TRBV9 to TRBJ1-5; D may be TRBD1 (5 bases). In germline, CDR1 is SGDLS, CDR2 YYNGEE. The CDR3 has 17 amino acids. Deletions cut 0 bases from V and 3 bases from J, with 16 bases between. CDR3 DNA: TGTGCCAGCAGCGTAGTTAGGGCGGGGGTCTTCAATCAGCCCCAGCATTTT. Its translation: CASSVVRAGVFNQPQHF.

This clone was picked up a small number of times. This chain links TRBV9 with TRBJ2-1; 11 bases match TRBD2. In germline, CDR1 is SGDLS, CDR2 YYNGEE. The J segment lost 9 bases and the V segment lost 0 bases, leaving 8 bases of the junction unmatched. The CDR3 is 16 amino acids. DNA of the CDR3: TGTGCCAGCAGCGTAGCCCTAGCGGGAGGTGGGGGTGAGCAGTTCTTC. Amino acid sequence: CASSVALAGGGGEQFF.

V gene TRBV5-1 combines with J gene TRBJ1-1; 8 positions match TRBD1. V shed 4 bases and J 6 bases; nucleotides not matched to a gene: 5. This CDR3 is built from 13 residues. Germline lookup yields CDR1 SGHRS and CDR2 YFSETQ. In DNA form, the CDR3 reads TGCGCCAGCAGCGGACAGGGTTTGGCTGAAGCTTTCTTT. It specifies CASSGQGLAEAFF. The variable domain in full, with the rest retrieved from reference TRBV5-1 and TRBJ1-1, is KAGVTQTPRYLIKTRGQQVTLSCSPISGHRSVSWYQQTPGQGLQFLFEYFSETQRNKGNFPGRFSGRQFSNSRSEMNVSTLELGDSALYLCASSGQGLAEAFFGQGTRLTVV.

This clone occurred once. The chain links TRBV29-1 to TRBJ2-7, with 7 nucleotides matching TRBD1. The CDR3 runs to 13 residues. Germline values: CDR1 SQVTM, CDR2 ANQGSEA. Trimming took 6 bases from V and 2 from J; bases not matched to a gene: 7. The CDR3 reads CSVRGTVTYEQYF. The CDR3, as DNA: TGCAGCGTGAGGGGGACAGTAACCTACGAGCAGTACTTC.

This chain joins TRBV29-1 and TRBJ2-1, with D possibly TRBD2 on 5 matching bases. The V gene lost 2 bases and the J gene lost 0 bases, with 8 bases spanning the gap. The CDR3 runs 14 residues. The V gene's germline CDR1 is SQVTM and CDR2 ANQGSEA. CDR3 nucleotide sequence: TGCAGCGTTGAACGCGGGCTCTCCTACAATGAGCAGTTCTTC. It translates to CSVERGLSYNEQFF.

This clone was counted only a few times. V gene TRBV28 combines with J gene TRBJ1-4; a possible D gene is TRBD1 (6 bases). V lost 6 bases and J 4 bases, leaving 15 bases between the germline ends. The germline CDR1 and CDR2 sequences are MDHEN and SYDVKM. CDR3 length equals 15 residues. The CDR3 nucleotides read TGTGCCAGCAGCCGATGGGGGGGGCGTAATGAAAAACTGTTTTTT. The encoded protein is CASSRWGGRNEKLFF.

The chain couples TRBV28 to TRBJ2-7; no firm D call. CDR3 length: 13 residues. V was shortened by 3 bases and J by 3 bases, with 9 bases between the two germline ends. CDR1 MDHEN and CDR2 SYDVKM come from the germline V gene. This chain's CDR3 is CASSLGRFYEQYF. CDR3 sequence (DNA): TGTGCCAGCAGTTTGGGCAGATTCTACGAGCAGTACTTC.

The CDR3 region is CAWSRTKGYTF. The CDR3 DNA reads TGTGCCTGGAGTCGTACAAAGGGCTACACCTTC. The chain employs TRBV30 and TRBJ1-2; D is unclear. The CDR3 totals 11 residues. Germline values: CDR1 GTSNPN, CDR2 SVGIG (reference sequence). V was cut by 2 bases and J by 8 bases, with 9 bases left in between.

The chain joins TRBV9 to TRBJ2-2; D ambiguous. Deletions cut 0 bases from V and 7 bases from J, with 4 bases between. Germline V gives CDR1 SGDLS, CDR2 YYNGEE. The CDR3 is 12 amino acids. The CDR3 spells CASSVDIGELFF. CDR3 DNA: TGTGCCAGCAGCGTAGATATCGGGGAGCTGTTTTTT.

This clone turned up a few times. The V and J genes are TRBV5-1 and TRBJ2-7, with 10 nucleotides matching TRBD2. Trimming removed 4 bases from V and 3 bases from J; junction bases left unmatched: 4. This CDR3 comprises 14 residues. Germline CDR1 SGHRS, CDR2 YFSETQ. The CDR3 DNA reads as TGCGCCAGCAGCGGAGGGACTAGCGACTACGAGCAGTACTTC. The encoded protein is CASSGGTSDYEQYF.

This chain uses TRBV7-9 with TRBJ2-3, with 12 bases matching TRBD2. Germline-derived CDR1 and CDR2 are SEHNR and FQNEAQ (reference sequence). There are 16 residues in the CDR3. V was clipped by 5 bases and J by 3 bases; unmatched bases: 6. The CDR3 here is CASSPRTSGKTDTQYF. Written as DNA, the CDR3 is TGTGCCAGCAGCCCCAGGACTAGCGGGAAGACAGATACGCAGTATTTT.

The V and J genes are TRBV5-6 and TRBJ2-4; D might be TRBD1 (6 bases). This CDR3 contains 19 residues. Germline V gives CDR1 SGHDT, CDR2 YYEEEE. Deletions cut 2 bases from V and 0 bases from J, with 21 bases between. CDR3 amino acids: CASSFSGLQGLIAKNIQYF. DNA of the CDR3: TGTGCCAGCAGCTTTTCCGGACTCCAGGGGCTTATAGCCAAAAACATTCAGTACTTC.

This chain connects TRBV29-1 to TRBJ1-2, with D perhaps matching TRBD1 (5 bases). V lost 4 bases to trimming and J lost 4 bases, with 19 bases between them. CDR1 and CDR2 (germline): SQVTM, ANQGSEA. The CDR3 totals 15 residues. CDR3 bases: TGCAGCGTTGGCCTCGGGCAGGACAATCTCTATGGCTACACCTTC. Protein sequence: CSVGLGQDNLYGYTF.

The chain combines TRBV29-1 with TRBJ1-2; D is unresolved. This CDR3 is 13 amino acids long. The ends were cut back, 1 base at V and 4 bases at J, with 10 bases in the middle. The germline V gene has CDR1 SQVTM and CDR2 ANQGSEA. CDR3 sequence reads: CSVEAEGSYGYTF. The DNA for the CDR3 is TGCAGCGTTGAAGCCGAGGGAAGCTATGGCTACACCTTC.

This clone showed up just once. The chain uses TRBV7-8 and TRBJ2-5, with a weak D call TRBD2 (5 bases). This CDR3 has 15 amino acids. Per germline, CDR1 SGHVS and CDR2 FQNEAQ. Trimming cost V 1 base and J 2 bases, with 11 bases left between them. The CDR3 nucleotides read TGTGCCAGCAGCTTAGGGGCTAGCAGACAAGAGACCCAGTACTTC. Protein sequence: CASSLGASRQETQYF.